The 15 T cell receptor beta chains reported below all come from one sample, sequenced in a study of blood T cell repertoires in COVID-19. Assay: immunoSEQ multiplex PCR; the TCRdb copy retains only in-frame clones and omits some. The sample lists approximately 220,000 clones; 70% to 90% were seen once. Source material: PBMCs or T cells enriched from blood (not recorded which). The receptors stem from a woman aged 40 to 50 with acute COVID-19.

The chain recombines TRBV7-3 with TRBJ2-3, with 7 bases that match TRBD2. Looked up from germline, CDR1 is SGHTA and CDR2 is FQGTGA. V trimming: 5 bases; J trimming: 3 bases; junction bases outside the gene matches: 2. The CDR3 covers 13 residues. The CDR3 sequence is CASSLGGTDTQYF. The DNA of the CDR3 is TGTGCCAGCAGCCTGGGGGGGACAGATACGCAGTATTTT.

V is TRBV7-5 and J is TRBJ2-5; the listed D gene, TRBD2, was not tested against the DNA. TRBV7-5 has pseudogene status. The CDR3 runs to 19 residues. The chain's CDR3 is CVRSSPLRWCLLPQETQYF. DNA for the CDR3: TGTGTCAGAAGTTCCCCTCTGAGGTGGTGTCTCCTTCCTCAAGAGACCCAGTACTTC.

This rearrangement joins TRBV28 to TRBJ2-2; unclear D gene. V dropped 2 bases and J dropped 6 bases, with 4 bases sitting between them. In germline, CDR1 is MDHEN, CDR2 SYDVKM. The CDR3 has 12 amino acids. The CDR3 loop reads CASSLQAGELFF. The CDR3 coding sequence is TGTGCCAGCAGTTTACAGGCCGGGGAGCTGTTTTTT.

The chain couples TRBV2 to TRBJ1-2; D unclear. The CDR3 is 11 residues long. The germline V gene encodes CDR1 SNHLY and CDR2 FYNNEI. V was shortened by 6 bases and J by 7 bases, with 9 bases between the two germline ends. The CDR3: CASREGPGYTF. The CDR3 DNA sequence: TGTGCCAGCAGGGAGGGTCCTGGCTACACCTTC.

For the CDR3, the DNA is TGTGCCAGTAGTACGGGGACAGGGGCATACGACAATGAGCAGTTCTTC. This sequence encodes CASSTGTGAYDNEQFF. The chain links TRBV19 to TRBJ2-1; TRBD1 aligns across 10 bases. Trimming at V came to 4 bases and at J to 5 bases, leaving 8 bases not matched to a gene. CDR1 and CDR2 (germline): LNHDA, SQIVND (reference sequence). This CDR3 contains 16 residues.

The chain carries TRBV12-3 or TRBV12-4 and TRBJ2-2, with D uncertain. Trimming left V 6 bases short and J 6 bases short, with 5 bases between. The CDR3 has 11 residues. The CDR3 loop is CASSFAGELFF. DNA for the CDR3: TGTGCCAGCAGCTTCGCCGGGGAGCTGTTTTTT.

This chain links TRBV27 with TRBJ1-2; TRBD1 matches at 8 bases. This CDR3 is built from 13 residues. CDR1 and CDR2 from the germline V gene are MNHEY and SMNVEV (reference sequence). J lost 8 bases, V lost 5 bases, and 7 bases had no gene match. The CDR3 sequence is CASSPWTGSGYTF. The CDR3 DNA is TGTGCCAGCAGTCCCTGGACAGGGTCCGGCTACACCTTC.

This clone was counted between two and nine times. The sample has other DNA sequences that encode this CDR3 too. The chain carries TRBV3-1 (or the pseudogene TRBV3-2) and TRBJ2-7; D is ambiguous. The CDR3 loop spans 11 amino acids. Per the germline V gene, CDR1 is LGHDT and CDR2 is YNNKEL (reference sequence). Between the trimmed V and J ends, which lost 4 bases and 3 bases, there was a span of 4 bases. Here the CDR3 reads CASSRGYEQYF. CDR3 nucleotide sequence: TGTGCCAGCAGCCGCGGCTACGAGCAGTACTTC.

The chain employs TRBV28 and TRBJ1-5; D may be TRBD1 (5 bases). Germline CDR1 MDHEN, CDR2 SYDVKM. The CDR3 extends over 13 amino acids. V lost 5 bases and J lost 7, with 12 bases in between. CDR3 region: CASSRQLVQPQHF. DNA of the CDR3: TGTGCCAGCAGTCGACAGTTGGTACAGCCCCAGCATTTT.

The chain recombines TRBV7-2 with TRBJ2-7; 8 nucleotides agree with TRBD1. V gave up 5 bases and J gave up 4 bases; unmatched junction bases: 7. Germline assignment: CDR1 SGHTA and CDR2 FQGNSA. The CDR3 contains 14 residues. CDR3 sequence: CASSMWGQVYEQYF. Written as DNA, the CDR3 is TGTGCCAGCAGCATGTGGGGACAGGTTTACGAGCAGTACTTC.

The rearrangement links TRBV6-5 to TRBJ1-2; 8 bases match TRBD1. Germline values: CDR1 MNHEY, CDR2 SVGAGI. The CDR3 consists of 15 residues. V shed 5 bases and J 0 bases; nucleotides not matched to a gene: 5. The CDR3 DNA sequence: TGTGCCAGCAGTACGGACAGGGTGTCTAACTATGGCTACACCTTC. Translated: CASSTDRVSNYGYTF.

CDR3 DNA: TGTGCCAGCAGCTTGGGACAGAGTCAGCCCCAGCATTTT. It encodes CASSLGQSQPQHF. The chain employs TRBV5-6 and TRBJ1-5; TRBD1 is a possible D gene (5 bases). This CDR3 has 13 residues. V was pared by 0 bases and J by 6 bases, with 7 bases between. In germline, CDR1 is SGHDT, CDR2 YYEEEE.

This chain links TRBV11-2 with TRBJ1-6; 9 bases agree with TRBD1. CDR1 and CDR2 (germline): SGHAT, FQNNGV. The J segment lost 6 bases and the V segment lost 5 bases, leaving 5 bases of the junction unmatched. The CDR3 runs 15 residues. This CDR3 reads CASSNRDRVNSPLHF. The CDR3 DNA sequence: TGTGCCAGCAGCAACCGGGACAGGGTTAATTCACCCCTCCACTTT.

The rearrangement uses TRBV27 and TRBJ2-6; possible D gene TRBD2, 6 bases. V lost 6 bases to trimming and J lost 2 bases, with 11 bases between them. The CDR3 extends over 15 amino acids. Germline CDR1 is MNHEY and CDR2 is SMNVEV (reference sequence). The DNA for the CDR3 is TGTGCCAGCAGATATGGGGGGACTGGGGCCAACGTCCTGACTTTC. It is translated as CASRYGGTGANVLTF.

The chain joins TRBV4-3 to TRBJ1-1; D unresolved. CDR1 is LGHNA, CDR2 YSLEER, per germline. V lost 0 bases, J lost 8 bases, and 13 bases lay in between. The length of the CDR3 is 14 residues. CDR3 amino acids: CASSQDLLGSEAFF. The CDR3 DNA reads TGCGCCAGCAGCCAAGACCTGTTAGGTAGCGAAGCTTTCTTT.